A single sample is the source of the 9 T cell receptor beta chains below, sequenced in a study of CD8 T cells in ankylosing spondylitis (dated 2017 in TCRdb). The library was generated by 5' RACE. The listed sequencing device is Illumina HiSeq 2500. Using fastp at Q25 and MiXCR, TCRdb reprocessed the public reads and kept productive beta chains. Each CDR3 protein gets just one entry, which takes the most common genes and DNA from the rows behind it. This sample has about 240,000 distinct CDR3 sequences in its table, and around a tenth of those were observed once. The top ten clonotypes cover around 6.5% of the sample. The source material was blood, either unsorted or a sorted T cell fraction (not recorded which). The receptors originated from a male donor with ankylosing spondylitis or in good health (not recorded which).

This clonotype was counted ten times or more. The V and J genes are TRBV6-5 and TRBJ1-5; D call uncertain. V was cut by 2 bases and J by 1 base, with 6 bases left in between. Germline V gives CDR1 MNHEY, CDR2 SVGAGI. The CDR3 totals 14 residues. The CDR3 here is CASSYPGSNQPQHF. DNA of the CDR3: TGTGCCAGCAGTTACCCGGGCAGCAATCAGCCCCAGCATTTT.

This clonotype occurred many times. The chain links TRBV20-1 to TRBJ1-5; D possibly corresponds to TRBD1 (5 bases). Per the germline V gene, CDR1 is DFQATT and CDR2 is SNEGSKA (reference sequence). The V end was cut by 7 bases, the J end by 11 bases, with 18 bases between. The CDR3 totals 12 residues. CDR3 sequence (DNA): TGCAGTGTAATTCGCGGGGCCTCGGCCCAGCATTTT. Its protein is CSVIRGASAQHF.

The rearrangement uses TRBV7-9 and TRBJ1-2; D unresolved. The CDR3 has 13 residues. V lost 2 bases to trimming and J lost 6 bases, with 10 bases between them. CDR1 and CDR2 (germline): SEHNR, FQNEAQ (reference sequence). CDR3 nucleotides: TGTGCCAGCAGCTTACGGGTGGACGATGGCTACACCTTC. This translates into CASSLRVDDGYTF.

This clonotype was observed a handful of times. The rearrangement joins TRBV28 to TRBJ1-6; TRBD1 is a possible D gene (6 bases). V gave up 7 bases and J gave up 11 bases, with 21 bases separating them. Germline lookup yields CDR1 MDHEN and CDR2 SYDVKM. This CDR3 has 15 amino acids. This CDR3 is CASTKGPGALPPLHF. CDR3 nucleotide sequence: TGTGCCAGCACCAAGGGTCCAGGGGCCCTCCCACCCCTCCACTTT. The whole variable domain, filled in from reference TRBV28 and TRBJ1-6, reads DVKVTQSSRYLVKRTGEKVFLECVQDMDHENMFWYRQDPGLGLRLIYFSYDVKMKEKGDIPEGYSVSREKKERFSLILESASTNQTSMYLCASTKGPGALPPLHFGNGTRLTVT.

The V gene is TRBV27, the J gene TRBJ2-6; TRBD1 aligns across 7 bases. CDR1 is MNHEY and CDR2 is SMNVEV in the germline V gene (reference sequence). CDR3 size: 13 residues. The J segment lost 12 bases and the V segment lost 6 bases, leaving 8 bases of the junction unmatched. The CDR3 loop reads CASSGTVKGVLTF. CDR3 coding DNA: TGTGCCAGCAGCGGGACAGTTAAGGGCGTCCTGACTTTC.

Comment on this clonotype: A much larger clonotype is one base distant, so this may be a read error. The chain uses TRBV6-5 and TRBJ2-2; 8 bases agree with TRBD1. The length of the CDR3 is 15 residues. Per the germline V gene, CDR1 is MNHEY and CDR2 is SVGAGI. The CDR3 bases are TGTGTCAGCAGTTATTGGCAGGGGGCCACCGGGGAGCTGTTTTTT. Translating gives CVSSYWQGATGELFF.

The sample holds many counts of this clonotype. The chain's CDR3 is CASSRSGQTYEQYF. The DNA for the CDR3 is TGCGCCAGCAGCCGGAGTGGACAGACCTACGAGCAGTACTTC. The chain uses TRBV5-1 and TRBJ2-7, with D perhaps TRBD1 (6 bases). The germline CDR1 and CDR2 sequences are SGHRS and YFSETQ. The CDR3 contains 14 residues. The ends were cut back, 4 bases at V and 2 bases at J, with 13 bases in the middle.

This chain links TRBV2 with TRBJ2-7; 9 bases fit TRBD1. Germline CDR1 reads SNHLY; CDR2 reads FYNNEI. V lost 6 bases and J lost 3; bases outside the gene matches: 9. The CDR3 consists of 15 residues. This CDR3 reads CASSPPGQGHYEQYF. CDR3 nucleotides: TGTGCCAGCAGCCCCCCGGGACAGGGACACTACGAGCAGTACTTC.

This clonotype was picked up many times. The chain joins TRBV7-8 to TRBJ2-7; no definite D call. From germline, CDR1 is SGHVS and CDR2 FQNEAQ. This CDR3 spans 15 amino acids. V was pared by 5 bases and J by 0 bases, with 14 bases between. The CDR3 coding sequence is TGTGCCAGCAGCCCGCGGCTCCATCGCTCCTACGAGCAGTACTTC. Amino acids: CASSPRLHRSYEQYF.